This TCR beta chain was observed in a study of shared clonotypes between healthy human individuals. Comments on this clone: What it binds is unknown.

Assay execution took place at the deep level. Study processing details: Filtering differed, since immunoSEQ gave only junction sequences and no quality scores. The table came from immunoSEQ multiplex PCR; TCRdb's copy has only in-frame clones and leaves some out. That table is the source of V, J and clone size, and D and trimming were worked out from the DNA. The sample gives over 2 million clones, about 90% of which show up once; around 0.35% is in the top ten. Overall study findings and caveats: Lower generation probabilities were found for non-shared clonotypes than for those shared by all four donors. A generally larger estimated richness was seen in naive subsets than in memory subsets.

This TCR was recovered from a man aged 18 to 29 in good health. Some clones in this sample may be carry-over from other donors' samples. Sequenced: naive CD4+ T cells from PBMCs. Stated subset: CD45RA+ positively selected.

The CDR3 is CSVGIWLAGGWEQYF. The CDR3 coding sequence is TGCAGCGTTGGTATCTGGCTAGCGGGTGGGTGGGAGCAGTACTTC. This chain joins TRBV29-1 and TRBJ2-7; 8 bases align to TRBD2. With 4 bases clipped from V and 7 bases from J, the junction kept 15 bases outside the gene matches. The CDR3 contains 15 residues. CDR1 SQVTM and CDR2 ANQGSEA come from the germline V gene.